The 20 T cell receptor beta chains given below trace back to one sample, sequenced in a study of brain T cells in children with intractable seizures. Generated by immunoSEQ multiplex PCR, the TCRdb table keeps only in-frame clones and is missing some. The data show 95,000 to 120,000 clones, 94% seen once. The specimen comprised peripheral blood, sampled at surgery. These receptors all stem from a boy younger than two with hemimegalencephaly and intractable seizures.

The chain recombines TRBV1 with TRBJ2-1. TRBV1 constitutes a pseudogene. CDR3 length: 16 amino acids. CDR3 nucleotides: TGCACCAGCAGCCAAGAGTGTCTCACCTCCTACAATGAGCAGTTCTTC. Translated: CTSSQECLTSYNEQFF.

The chain joins TRBV6-2 or TRBV6-3 to TRBJ2-6; 7 positions match TRBD1. The CDR3 consists of 17 residues. Germline CDR1 MNHEY, CDR2 SVGEGT. V shed 2 bases, J shed 0 bases, and the junction held 4 bases outside the gene matches. This chain's CDR3 is CASSYPGQISGANVLTF. For the CDR3, the DNA is TGTGCCAGCAGTTACCCGGGACAGATCTCTGGGGCCAACGTCCTGACTTTC.

The J gene is TRBJ1-6, the V gene TRBV7-8; D not resolved. This CDR3 is 16 amino acids long. Trimming removed 4 bases from V and 8 bases from J, with 18 bases in between. Looked up from germline, CDR1 is SGHVS and CDR2 is FQNEAQ. The CDR3 loop is CASSSSSPGPYSPLHF. CDR3 sequence (DNA): TGTGCCAGCAGCTCATCGTCTCCCGGCCCCTATTCACCCCTCCACTTT.

This chain uses TRBV20-1 with TRBJ2-3; 10 positions match TRBD2. CDR1 DFQATT and CDR2 SNEGSKA come from the germline V gene (reference sequence). V gave up 3 bases and J gave up 1 base; unmatched junction bases: 1. The CDR3 sequence is 14 residues long. CDR3 protein: CSASGTSGTDTQYF. CDR3 sequence (DNA): TGCAGTGCTAGTGGGACTAGCGGCACAGATACGCAGTATTTT.

The chain couples TRBV18 to TRBJ1-6, with 7 nucleotides matching TRBD1. With 1 base clipped from V and 4 bases from J, the junction kept 4 bases outside the gene matches. CDR1 KGHSH and CDR2 LQKENI come from the germline V gene. The CDR3 loop spans 16 amino acids. CDR3 residues: CASSPRQGGYNSPLHF. The CDR3 coding sequence is TGTGCCAGCTCACCACGACAGGGAGGATATAATTCACCCCTCCACTTT.

The chain is built from TRBV4-3 and TRBJ2-6, with D hard to call. The V end lost 1 base, the J end lost 3 bases, and 13 bases lay between the germline ends. Germline V gene lookup returns CDR1 LGHNA and CDR2 YSLEER. CDR3 length equals 17 residues. CDR3 sequence (DNA): TGCGCCAGCAGCCAAGGGGGAAGCAGTGGTGGGGCCAACGTCCTGACTTTC. This gives the protein CASSQGGSSGGANVLTF.

The chain joins TRBV24-1 to TRBJ2-2; weak D call: TRBD1 (6 bases). Germline V gives CDR1 KGHDR, CDR2 SFDVKD. Trimming removed 1 base from V and 3 bases from J, with 11 bases in between. The CDR3 consists of 16 residues. The DNA of the CDR3 is TGTGCCACCAGTGATTTCTGGCAGGGGCACACCGGGGAGCTGTTTTTT. Residues: CATSDFWQGHTGELFF.

This chain joins TRBV28 and TRBJ1-1; TRBD1 might be the D (5 bases). This CDR3 spans 12 amino acids. Between the trimmed V and J ends, which lost 10 bases and 0 bases, there was a span of 9 bases. Per germline, CDR1 MDHEN and CDR2 SYDVKM. In DNA, the CDR3 is TGTGCCACATCGACAGTGAACACTGAAGCTTTCTTT. Protein sequence: CATSTVNTEAFF.

This chain connects TRBV6-5 to TRBJ1-2; perhaps TRBD1 as D (6 bases). The length of the CDR3 is 15 residues. Trimming cost V 2 bases and J 6 bases, with 16 bases left between them. Germline CDR1 reads MNHEY; CDR2 reads SVGAGI. The CDR3 nucleotides read TGTGCCAGCAGTTACGTCGGGGGCGGGTTAGATGGCTACACCTTC. This gives the protein CASSYVGGGLDGYTF.

This sequence joins TRBV4-1 and TRBJ1-6; TRBD1 might be the D (5 bases). The length of the CDR3 is 14 residues. V was clipped by 7 bases and J by 7 bases, with 14 bases between them. Per germline, CDR1 MGHRA and CDR2 YSYEKL. The chain's CDR3 is CASTHGGENSPLHF. DNA for the CDR3: TGCGCCAGCACCCACGGGGGGGAGAATTCACCCCTCCACTTT.

The chain is built from TRBV11-2 and TRBJ1-6; D might be TRBD1 (5 bases). The CDR3 has 17 residues. Trimming removed 3 bases from V and 9 bases from J, with 21 bases in between. CDR1 is SGHAT, CDR2 FQNNGV, per germline. CDR3 sequence reads: CASSLFPSRVNSSPLHF. The CDR3 DNA follows: TGTGCCAGCAGCTTGTTCCCATCCAGGGTGAATAGTTCACCCCTCCACTTT.

The V call is TRBV9, the J call TRBJ2-1; perhaps TRBD1 as D (6 bases). Trimming left V 4 bases short and J 5 bases short, with 25 bases between. This CDR3 has 18 amino acids. Germline V CDR1 and CDR2: SGDLS, YYNGEE. The DNA of the CDR3 is TGTGCCAGCAGCCGTCTCCCCCCCTTAGGGGGACGGAACAATGAGCAGTTCTTC. This translates into CASSRLPPLGGRNNEQFF.

The chain combines TRBV7-9 with TRBJ2-7; no clear D. The germline V and J ends were trimmed by 7 bases and 5 bases, with 12 bases remaining between them. CDR3 length: 12 residues. CDR1 is SEHNR and CDR2 is FQNEAQ in the germline V gene (reference sequence). CDR3 loop: CASTRSANEQYF. The CDR3 DNA is TGTGCCAGCACCAGGTCGGCAAACGAGCAGTACTTC.

V usage is TRBV13 and J usage is TRBJ2-7; 14 bases fit TRBD2. The CDR3 loop spans 15 amino acids. Germline assignment: CDR1 PRHDT and CDR2 FYEKMQ (reference sequence). After removal of 5 bases from V and 4 bases from J, the junction contained 4 bases not matched to a gene. CDR3 region: CASSAGLAGGYEQYF. The CDR3 DNA sequence: TGTGCCAGCAGCGCCGGACTAGCGGGAGGATACGAGCAGTACTTC.

The rearrangement links TRBV5-1 to TRBJ2-5; 14 nucleotides match TRBD2. Germline V gene data show CDR1 as SGHRS and CDR2 as YFSETQ. CDR3 length: 15 amino acids. Trimming took 4 bases from V and 4 from J; bases not matched to a gene: 3. The CDR3 reads CASSPGLAGVETQYF. The CDR3 DNA is TGCGCCAGCAGCCCGGGACTAGCGGGAGTAGAGACCCAGTACTTC.

The chain recombines TRBV6-5 with TRBJ2-7, with 8 bases identical to TRBD2. Germline CDR1 is MNHEY and CDR2 is SVGAGI. The ends lost 6 bases at V and 2 bases at J; junction bases unmatched: 9. The CDR3 loop spans 15 amino acids. Written as DNA, the CDR3 is TGTGCCAGCAGCCGTACAGCGGGAGATCCCTACGAGCAGTACTTC. Protein sequence: CASSRTAGDPYEQYF.

The V call is TRBV7-9, the J call TRBJ1-1; a weak D match, TRBD1 (5 bases). Germline CDR1 is SEHNR and CDR2 is FQNEAQ (reference sequence). The CDR3 loop spans 13 amino acids. The V gene lost 5 bases and the J gene lost 10 bases, with 17 bases spanning the gap. CDR3: CASSPRGTPGAFF. Here the CDR3 DNA reads TGTGCCAGCAGCCCCAGAGGGACCCCCGGAGCTTTCTTT.

In this sample, this clone turned up once. The V call is TRBV5-1, the J call TRBJ2-7, with 12 bases lining up with TRBD1. The V and J ends lost 4 bases and 5 bases, in that order; junction bases with no gene match: 7. The CDR3 consists of 15 residues. The V gene's germline CDR1 is SGHRS and CDR2 YFSETQ. CDR3 in DNA: TGCGCCAGCAGCCACCGGGACAGGGGGCCGGACGAGCAGTACTTC. The encoded protein is CASSHRDRGPDEQYF.

The chain carries TRBV29-1 and TRBJ2-5; D remains ambiguous. V lost 4 bases to trimming and J lost 1 base, with 7 bases between them. Germline loops: CDR1 SQVTM, CDR2 ANQGSEA. This CDR3 is 12 amino acids long. DNA for the CDR3: TGCAGCGTTGTCAGGCCCCAAGAGACCCAGTACTTC. Translating it yields CSVVRPQETQYF.

The chain joins TRBV10-3 to TRBJ2-7; D remains ambiguous. The CDR3 runs to 11 residues. V lost 8 bases and J lost 0, with 5 bases in between. CDR1 and CDR2 from the germline V gene are ENHRY and SYGVKD. This CDR3 reads CAIGSSYEQYF. The DNA for the CDR3 is TGTGCCATCGGCAGCTCCTACGAGCAGTACTTC.